A selection of T cell receptor beta chains follows, all from one sample in a study of T cell responses to AZD1222 COVID-19 vaccine. The assay was immunoSEQ multiplex PCR, and TCRdb's table has in-frame clones only and misses some. The table shows approximately 150,000 clones, with about 91% occurring only once. The specimen was peripheral blood, collected 28 days after the second AZD1222 dose. The receptors derive from an adult who received the AZD1222 COVID-19 vaccine. Each CDR3 is given with its conserved first and last residue. The D gene is left open where the match is weak. Clone size is given for some rows only: seen once, a few or many times, or a class if the clone is expanded.

13	.	TRBV3-1/TRBV3-2	TRBJ2-3	TRBD2	CASSRAGSDTQYF	TGTGCCAGCAGCCGAGCGGGGTCGGATACGCAGTATTTT
14	few	TRBV6-1	TRBJ1-6	.	CASTHRQGDSPLHF	TGTGCCAGCACCCACCGGCAGGGCGATTCACCCCTCCACTTT
13	.	TRBV11-2	TRBJ1-2	.	CASSLVTDYGYTF	TGTGCCAGCAGCTTAGTTACAGACTATGGCTACACCTTC
14	once	TRBV2	TRBJ1-1	.	CASSVTGGNTEAFF	TGTGCCAGCAGTGTGACGGGCGGGAACACTGAAGCTTTCTTT
17	.	TRBV4-1	TRBJ1-6	.	CASRKDYPATMNSPLHF	TGCGCCAGCAGGAAAGACTACCCCGCGACAATGAATTCACCCCTCCACTTT
17	.	TRBV7-8	TRBJ2-1	TRBD2	CASSSRPGLAGGLGQFF	TGTGCCAGCAGCTCCCGGCCCGGACTAGCGGGGGGACTCGGGCAGTTCTTC
13	once	TRBV3-1/TRBV3-2	TRBJ1-1	.	CASSQDFDRPAFF	TGTGCCAGCAGCCAAGATTTCGACAGACCAGCTTTCTTT
15	.	TRBV27	TRBJ2-3	TRBD1	CASSLGDRSTDTQYF	TGTGCCAGCAGTTTGGGGGACAGGAGCACAGATACGCAGTATTTT
15	.	TRBV5-1	TRBJ2-1	TRBD2	CASSVAGATYNEQFF	TGCGCCAGCAGCGTAGCGGGAGCTACCTACAATGAGCAGTTCTTC
15	.	TRBV2	TRBJ2-7	TRBD1	CASSEGGTGRYEQYF	TGTGCCAGCAGTGAGGGGGGGACAGGGCGCTACGAGCAGTACTTC
17	.	TRBV25-1	TRBJ1-2	.	CASSGGVGRNFNYGYTF	TGTGCCAGCAGTGGAGGGGTGGGACGGAACTTTAACTATGGCTACACCTTC
13	once	TRBV30	TRBJ1-2	TRBD1	CAWRPEGAAGYTF	TGTGCCTGGAGACCGGAGGGGGCGGCTGGCTACACCTTC
15	.	TRBV19	TRBJ1-5	TRBD1	CASTQTGGRIQPQHF	TGTGCCAGTACCCAGACAGGGGGCCGAATACAGCCCCAGCATTTT
13	.	TRBV7-8	TRBJ1-1	TRBD1	CASSLTGGTEAFF	TGTGCCAGCAGCCTAACAGGGGGCACTGAAGCTTTCTTT
14	.	TRBV25-1	TRBJ2-2	.	CASSEVANTGELFF	TGTGCCAGCAGTGAGGTTGCGAACACCGGGGAGCTGTTTTTT
15	.	TRBV7-8	TRBJ1-6	TRBD1	CASSPTRTGNSPLHF	TGTGCCAGCAGCCCCACTCGGACAGGCAATTCACCCCTCCACTTT
15	few	TRBV2	TRBJ1-2	.	CASTREGRGESGYTF	TGTGCCAGCACCCGGGAGGGCAGGGGCGAGAGTGGCTACACCTTC
15	.	TRBV4-1	TRBJ1-2	.	CASTPRDTINYGYTF	TGCGCCAGCACCCCCCGGGACACAATTAACTATGGCTACACCTTC
12	.	TRBV2	TRBJ2-7	.	CASRDTYYEQYF	TGTGCCAGCAGGGACACTTACTACGAGCAGTACTTC
14	.	TRBV3-1/TRBV3-2	TRBJ1-2	.	CASSHQISNYGYTF	TGTGCCAGCAGCCACCAGATCAGTAACTATGGCTACACCTTC
16	.	TRBV28	TRBJ2-1	TRBD2	CASSLGGLAGYNEQFF	TGTGCCAGCAGTTTAGGGGGACTAGCGGGCTACAATGAGCAGTTCTTC
15	.	TRBV6-6	TRBJ1-5	TRBD1	CASSSNRGGNQPQHF	TGTGCCAGCAGTTCGAACAGGGGTGGCAATCAGCCCCAGCATTTT
15	.	TRBV19	TRBJ2-7	TRBD1	CASSKPGQGRYEQYF	TGTGCCAGTAGTAAACCGGGACAGGGGAGGTACGAGCAGTACTTC
14	.	TRBV7-9	TRBJ2-1	.	CASRFGWAGNEQFF	TGTGCCAGCAGATTTGGGTGGGCAGGCAATGAGCAGTTCTTC
16	.	TRBV19	TRBJ2-1	TRBD2	CASSYVAGPSYNEQFF	TGTGCCAGTAGTTATGTAGCGGGCCCTTCCTACAATGAGCAGTTCTTC
12	.	TRBV28	TRBJ2-7	.	CASSLARYEQYF	TGTGCCAGCAGTTTGGCCCGCTACGAGCAGTACTTC
19	.	TRBV24-1	TRBJ2-3	TRBD1	CATSDPPGQGAPSTDTQYF	TGTGCCACCAGTGATCCCCCGGGACAGGGGGCTCCTAGTACAGATACGCAGTATTTT
14	.	TRBV27	TRBJ1-3	.	CASRNAGAGNTIYF	TGTGCCAGCAGAAACGCAGGGGCCGGAAACACCATATATTTT
13	once	TRBV11-3	TRBJ1-5	.	CASSHGGGQPQHF	TGTGCCAGCAGCCATGGGGGGGGACAGCCCCAGCATTTT